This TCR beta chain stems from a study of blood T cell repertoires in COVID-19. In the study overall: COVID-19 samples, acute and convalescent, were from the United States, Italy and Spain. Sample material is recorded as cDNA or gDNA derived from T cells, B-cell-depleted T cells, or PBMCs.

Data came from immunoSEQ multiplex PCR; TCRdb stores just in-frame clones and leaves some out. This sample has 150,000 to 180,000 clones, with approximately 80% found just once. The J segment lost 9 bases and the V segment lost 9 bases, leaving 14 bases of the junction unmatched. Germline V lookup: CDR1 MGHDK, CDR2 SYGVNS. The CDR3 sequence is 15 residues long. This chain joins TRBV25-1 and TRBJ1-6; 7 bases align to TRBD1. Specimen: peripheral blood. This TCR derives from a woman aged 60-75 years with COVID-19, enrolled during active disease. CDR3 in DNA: TGTGCCAGTACGGGGGAGACAGGGTACGGTTCACCCCTCCACTTT. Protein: CASTGETGYGSPLHF. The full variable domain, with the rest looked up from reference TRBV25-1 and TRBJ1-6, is EADIYQTPRYLVIGTGKKITLECSQTMGHDKMYWYQQDPGMELHLIHYSYGVNSTEKGDLSSESTVSRIRTEHFPLTLESARPSHTSQYLCASTGETGYGSPLHFGNGTRLTVT.